This T cell receptor (beta chain) was observed in a study of identical twins (dated by TCRdb to about 2016). In the study overall: To test whether fetal clonotypes persist, the study used deep sequencing on TCR alpha and beta repertoires from monozygotic twins, unrelated adults of various ages, and cord blood. To rule out contamination, the twin experiments were replicated at different times with different library preparation protocols.

Remarks on this clonotype: This receptor's antigen is unknown. No base quality information exists; no much larger clone differs at one position.

The library was made by 5' RACE. Sequencing used an Illumina HiSeq 2000. Template switching added a universal primer binding site, and the final cDNA carried a unique molecular identifier that allowed TCR cDNA molecules to be counted accurately. Specific primers in the conserved constant-segment region were used to synthesize first-strand cDNA for the TCR alpha and beta chains. To control for contamination, every cDNA library carried two barcodes: a SMART-Mk sample barcode plus Illumina barcodes. TruSeq adapter sequences along with Illumina sample barcodes were introduced in two successive PCR steps. Sequencing of the TCR alpha and beta cDNA libraries was done on the Illumina HiSeq platform using custom primers. For the original study's pipeline: MiGEC processed the raw reads to extract unique molecular identifiers, while MiXCR was used to determine the CDR3 positions. Recombination models were inferred per individual with the repgenHMM and IGoR tools using an EM algorithm. The tcR package in R was used for shared clonotype analysis, with sharing normalized by the product of cloneset sizes. Out-of-frame nonproductive sequences were analyzed to study raw recombination free of thymic and clonal selection effects. The public sequencing data were trimmed at Q25 with fastp and processed into clonotypes with MiXCR by TCRdb, which kept only in-frame beta chains. A single entry per CDR3 protein holds the most common genes and DNA from its merged rows. The V and J calls were not made by the authors but by TCRdb's processing. A total of about 550,000 distinct CDR3 sequences appear in this sample, about 20% of them only once. The ten top clones hold around 0.47% of the sample.

Only healthy Caucasian donors were included. Three pairs of female monozygotic twins, all aged roughly 18 to 30 years, made up the twin cohort. CD4+ and CD8+ T cell populations were isolated with positive isolation kits from Invitrogen. The study at large found these results: Compared with coincidental sharing between unrelated individuals, out-of-frame TCR alpha sequences shared between twins showed an excess of sequences with low generation probability. Out-of-frame TCR alpha sharing in monozygotic twins was systematically underestimated by recombination models, whereas sharing between unrelated individuals was in agreement with the recombination models. The excess sharing between twins in beta out-of-frame sequences was weaker because fewer shared sequences reduced the signal-to-noise ratio. Zero-insertion analyses could be partly confounded by invariant T cells such as MAIT and iNKT, although diverse VJ usage argued against such confounding for most clonotypes. Fewer insertions were carried by abundant cord blood beta clonotypes, a similar but weaker trend appeared in young adult naive repertoires, and no such trend appeared in memory repertoires. Because the same donors could not be followed over many years, conclusions were based on cross-sectional statistical analysis.

Counted from cysteine to phenylalanine, this CDR3 has 13 amino acids. Just CDR3 DNA is preserved here, 39 bases in frame from base 1. CDR1 and CDR2 are drawn from the germline V gene (reference sequence): DFQATT, SNEGSKA. V is pruned by 2 bases and J by 2 bases, leaving 3 bases of the junction without a gene match. A further study also used this sample, focusing on yellow fever vaccine responses in identical twins. The second paper states: The T cell response to vaccination in identical twins was reported by the authors to appear partly convergent and partly personalized. Focusing on identical twins, the study followed the T cell clones that responded to the vaccine, and did so with precision.

The sequenced sample consisted of CD4+ T cells sorted from blood. This chain is built from TRBV20-1 and TRBJ2-7; TRBD1 aligns with 7 central bases. The TCR originated in a woman aged 18-29 years in good health. CDR3 protein: CSARRDRPYEQYF. The bases are TGCAGTGCTAGAAGGGACAGACCCTACGAGCAGTACTTC.